Sequencing of this TCR beta chain was carried out in a study of T cells in tuberculosis. The table came from immunoSEQ multiplex PCR; TCRdb's copy has only in-frame clones and leaves some out. The table shows approximately 31,000 clones, with nearly 97% occurring only once. About this clone: Its cognate antigen is unknown.

Study observations and caveats: GMM-specific TCRs were nearer to active tuberculosis alpha repertoires, suggesting expansion.

Per the germline V gene, CDR1 is LNHDA and CDR2 is SQIVND (reference sequence). This CDR3 spans 14 amino acids. Trimming cost V 6 bases and J 3 bases; bases outside gene matches: 6. J is TRBJ2-5 and V is TRBV19, with 8 bases that match TRBD1. The sequence derives from a donor between 10 and 35 years old with latent tuberculosis or without tuberculosis infection. The sequenced sample was PBMCs. The chain's CDR3 is CASRTGDAKETQYF. The CDR3 coding sequence is TGTGCCAGTAGGACAGGGGATGCAAAAGAGACCCAGTACTTC.